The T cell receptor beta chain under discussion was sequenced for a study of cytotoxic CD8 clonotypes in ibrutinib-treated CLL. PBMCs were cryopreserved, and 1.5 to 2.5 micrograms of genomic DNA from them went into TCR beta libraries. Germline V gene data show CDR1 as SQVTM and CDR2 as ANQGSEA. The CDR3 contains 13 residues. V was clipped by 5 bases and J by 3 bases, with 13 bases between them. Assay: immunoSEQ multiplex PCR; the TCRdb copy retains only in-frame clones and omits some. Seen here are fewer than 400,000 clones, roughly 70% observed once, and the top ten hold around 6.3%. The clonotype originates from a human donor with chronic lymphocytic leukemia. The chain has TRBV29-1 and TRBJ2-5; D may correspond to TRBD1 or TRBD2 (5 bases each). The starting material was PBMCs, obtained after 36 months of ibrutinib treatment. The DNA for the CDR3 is TGCAGCGTTACGGGACCGAATAAAGAGACCCAGTACTTC. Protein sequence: CSVTGPNKETQYF.